A single sample gave rise to the 21 T cell receptor beta chains below, sequenced in a study of cytomegalovirus exposure and HLA in healthy donors listed by TCRdb under 2017. Libraries were prepared through the immunoSEQ multiplex PCR assay. What TCRdb holds here is the immuneACCESS table cut down to in-frame rearrangements. Part of the clones is not present; checked against another copy, under half of the missing clones reflect an unresolved V gene, and the others are unexplained. This sample holds about 140,000 clones; 86% were observed only once. Jointly, the top ten make up 2.9% of the sample. Sequencing input: PBMCs. Source of these receptors: a man younger than 35 in good health and CMV-seronegative.

This rearrangement joins TRBV5-4 to TRBJ2-4; D uncertain. This CDR3 region has 13 residues. Germline-derived CDR1 and CDR2 are SGHNT and YYREEE (reference sequence). V lost 0 bases and J lost 7, with 8 bases in between. The CDR3 protein is CASSLGSTNIQYF. The CDR3 coding sequence is TGTGCCAGCAGCTTGGGTTCTACGAACATTCAGTACTTC.

The V gene is TRBV28, the J gene TRBJ1-5; D unclear. The germline V and J ends were trimmed by 5 bases and 3 bases, with 14 bases remaining between them. This CDR3 spans 15 amino acids. From germline, CDR1 is MDHEN and CDR2 SYDVKM. CDR3: CASSPSGDPNQPQHF. CDR3 nucleotide sequence: TGTGCCAGCAGTCCGTCCGGGGATCCCAATCAGCCCCAGCATTTT. Complete variable domain (other parts from reference TRBV28 and TRBJ1-5): DVKVTQSSRYLVKRTGEKVFLECVQDMDHENMFWYRQDPGLGLRLIYFSYDVKMKEKGDIPEGYSVSREKKERFSLILESASTNQTSMYLCASSPSGDPNQPQHFGDGTRLSIL.

Only one count was recorded for this clone. The genes are TRBV4-3 and TRBJ2-3; 8 nucleotides match TRBD1. The CDR3 length is 16 residues. V was clipped by 1 base and J by 3 bases; unmatched bases: 6. Germline lookup yields CDR1 LGHNA and CDR2 YSLEER. CDR3 in amino acids: CASSQVQTGATDTQYF. CDR3 in DNA: TGCGCCAGCAGCCAAGTTCAGACAGGGGCGACAGATACGCAGTATTTT.

The V call is TRBV27, the J call TRBJ1-5; D is uncertain. The ends were cut back, 3 bases at V and 7 bases at J, with 13 bases in the middle. Germline loops: CDR1 MNHEY, CDR2 SMNVEV (reference sequence). CDR3 length equals 14 residues. The CDR3 here is CASSFGVLGQPQHF. The CDR3 DNA sequence: TGTGCCAGCAGTTTCGGGGTGCTTGGGCAGCCCCAGCATTTT.

The chain couples TRBV27 to TRBJ2-3; possible D gene TRBD2, 6 bases. V was pared by 7 bases and J by 4 bases, with 12 bases between. The CDR3 totals 13 residues. Germline V gene data show CDR1 as MNHEY and CDR2 as SMNVEV (reference sequence). The CDR3 DNA sequence: TGTGCCAGCACCCATCCGGGGGCAGATACGCAGTATTTT. Its protein is CASTHPGADTQYF.

In its sample, this clone was seen once. V and J are TRBV19 and TRBJ2-7, with TRBD2 identical over 8 bases. The CDR3 consists of 16 residues. The V and J ends lost 1 base and 3 bases, in that order; junction bases with no gene match: 8. Per the germline V gene, CDR1 is LNHDA and CDR2 is SQIVND (reference sequence). The CDR3 DNA follows: TGTGCCAGTAGTATAGCTTGGAGAAGCGGGAGCTACGAGCAGTACTTC. This gives the protein CASSIAWRSGSYEQYF.

The chain employs TRBV25-1 and TRBJ2-7; 9 nucleotides line up with TRBD2. The CDR3 length is 15 residues. Losses at the gene ends were 3 bases for V and 4 bases for J; bases not matched to a gene: 7. The germline CDR1 and CDR2 sequences are MGHDK and SYGVNS. The CDR3 is CASSEEASGVYEQYF. The CDR3 DNA reads TGTGCCAGCAGTGAGGAGGCTAGCGGGGTGTACGAGCAGTACTTC.

The chain couples TRBV15 to TRBJ2-2, with 7 bases that match TRBD1. Trimming took 5 bases from V and 9 from J; bases not matched to a gene: 3. The CDR3 sequence is 12 residues long. The germline CDR1 and CDR2 sequences are LNHNV and YYDKDF (reference sequence). The CDR3: CATSGGQRELFF. The CDR3 bases are TGTGCCACCAGCGGGGGACAGAGGGAGCTGTTTTTT.

This clone has just one count. The chain is built from TRBV13 and TRBJ2-7, with 7 bases identical to TRBD2. The germline CDR1 and CDR2 sequences are PRHDT and FYEKMQ (reference sequence). CDR3 length: 14 residues. V lost 4 bases to trimming and J lost 6 bases; unmatched junction nucleotides: 9. The CDR3 DNA is TGTGCCAGCAGCTACTCCGGGAGGACTGGCGAGCAGTACTTC. Its translation: CASSYSGRTGEQYF.

V gene TRBV6-5 combines with J gene TRBJ1-2; D gene uncertain. V gave up 6 bases and J gave up 4 bases, with 12 bases separating them. CDR3 length: 13 amino acids. The germline V gene encodes CDR1 MNHEY and CDR2 SVGAGI. The CDR3 DNA reads TGTGCCAGCAGCCGGGGATGGGGCTATGGCTACACCTTC. It specifies CASSRGWGYGYTF.

This clone was seen just once. The gene calls are TRBV21-1 and TRBJ2-7; the listed D gene, TRBD1, was not tested against the DNA. TRBV21-1 is classified as a pseudogene. There are 14 residues in the CDR3. The CDR3 bases are TGTGCCAGCAGCAAAGAGGGCAGGGACTACGAGCAGTACTTC. Amino acids: CASSKEGRDYEQYF.

The chain employs TRBV27 and TRBJ1-2, with D possibly TRBD1 on 6 matching bases. The CDR3 extends over 16 amino acids. The V and J ends lost 0 bases and 1 base respectively, with 12 bases between them. Per the germline V gene, CDR1 is MNHEY and CDR2 is SMNVEV (reference sequence). The CDR3 DNA reads as TGTGCCAGCAGTTTATCCCCCGGGACAAGTAACTATGGCTACACCTTC. Protein: CASSLSPGTSNYGYTF.

The gene calls are TRBV5-6 and TRBJ2-1, with D unresolved. Deletions cut 3 bases from V and 2 bases from J, with 12 bases between. The CDR3 consists of 15 residues. Germline CDR1 SGHDT, CDR2 YYEEEE. The CDR3 coding sequence is TGTGCCAGCAGCTCTCTAGTTCCCCCCTACAATGAGCAGTTCTTC. Translating gives CASSSLVPPYNEQFF.

The chain employs TRBV10-3 and TRBJ1-2; D might be TRBD1 (5 bases). Germline V gene sequence: CDR1 ENHRY, CDR2 SYGVKD. The ends were cut back, 6 bases at V and 8 bases at J, with 19 bases in the middle. CDR3 length equals 14 residues. This chain's CDR3 is CAIRGLETAVGYTF. CDR3 DNA: TGTGCCATCAGGGGGTTAGAGACAGCCGTCGGCTACACCTTC.

This clone was counted between two and nine times. The chain combines TRBV27 with TRBJ1-4; D gene unclear. With 3 bases removed from V and 6 bases from J, the gap between germline ends came to 11 bases. The CDR3 runs to 14 residues. Germline V gives CDR1 MNHEY, CDR2 SMNVEV (reference sequence). The CDR3 here is CASSFAVGYEKLFF. DNA for the CDR3: TGTGCCAGCAGTTTCGCAGTGGGCTATGAAAAACTGTTTTTT.

The J gene is TRBJ2-1, the V gene TRBV5-1; 11 bases map to TRBD2. CDR1 and CDR2 (germline): SGHRS, YFSETQ. This CDR3 spans 15 amino acids. The V segment lost 4 bases and the J segment 8 bases; nucleotides outside the gene matches: 8. CDR3 DNA sequence: TGCGCCAGCAGCACTACTAGCGGGAGCCCCGATGAGCAGTTCTTC. Protein: CASSTTSGSPDEQFF.

J is TRBJ2-5 and V is TRBV25-1; 11 nucleotides agree with TRBD2. This CDR3 contains 17 residues. CDR1 is MGHDK and CDR2 is SYGVNS in the germline V gene. Trimming cost V 8 bases and J 2 bases; bases outside gene matches: 13. This CDR3 reads CASQKGASGGQQETQYF. In DNA, the CDR3 is TGTGCCAGCCAAAAAGGGGCTAGCGGGGGGCAACAAGAGACCCAGTACTTC.

The chain employs TRBV7-9 and TRBJ2-1; 9 nucleotides match TRBD2. V lost 5 bases and J lost 4; bases outside the gene matches: 6. This CDR3 region has 15 residues. CDR1 is SEHNR, CDR2 FQNEAQ, per germline (reference sequence). CDR3 DNA sequence: TGTGCCAGCAGCCGTCTAGCGGGGAGTTACAATGAGCAGTTCTTC. Amino acids: CASSRLAGSYNEQFF.

The chain joins TRBV5-1 to TRBJ1-1; 10 bases map to TRBD1. Germline CDR1 reads SGHRS; CDR2 reads YFSETQ. V gave up 7 bases and J gave up 1 base; unmatched junction bases: 13. The CDR3 spans 17 residues. CDR3 sequence: CASRRTTGGSENTEAFF. The CDR3 nucleotides are TGCGCCAGCCGTCGGACGACAGGGGGCTCGGAGAACACTGAAGCTTTCTTT. Based on the CDR3 plus reference TRBV5-1 and TRBJ1-1, the full variable domain is KAGVTQTPRYLIKTRGQQVTLSCSPISGHRSVSWYQQTPGQGLQFLFEYFSETQRNKGNFPGRFSGRQFSNSRSEMNVSTLELGDSALYLCASRRTTGGSENTEAFFGQGTRLTVV.

The chain couples TRBV6-5 to TRBJ2-2; 12 positions agree with TRBD1. Losses at the gene ends were 0 bases for V and 7 bases for J; bases not matched to a gene: 3. Germline V gene data show CDR1 as MNHEY and CDR2 as SVGAGI. The length of the CDR3 is 16 residues. The CDR3 bases are TGTGCCAGCAGTTACTCGGGACAGGGGGCAGGCGGGGAGCTGTTTTTT. Translation gives CASSYSGQGAGGELFF.

V is TRBV19 and J is TRBJ1-2; perhaps TRBD1 as D (5 bases). The CDR3 consists of 13 residues. Germline-derived CDR1 and CDR2 are LNHDA and SQIVND (reference sequence). The V end was cut by 11 bases, the J end by 4 bases, with 17 bases between. The CDR3 is CAARERGGYGYTF. Written as DNA, the CDR3 is TGTGCCGCCAGGGAAAGGGGAGGCTATGGCTACACCTTC. Full variable domain (missing parts from reference TRBV19 and TRBJ1-2): DGGITQSPKYLFRKEGQNVTLSCEQNLNHDAMYWYRQDPGQGLRLIYYSQIVNDFQKGDIAEGYSVSREKKESFPLTVTSAQKNPTAFYLCAARERGGYGYTFGSGTRLTVV.